The 26 T cell receptor beta chains reported below all come from one sample, sequenced in a study of a mutant IDH1 vaccine in newly diagnosed glioma (dated by TCRdb to 2020 to 2023). Receptors were amplified or captured by the immunoSEQ multiplex PCR assay. Here the immuneACCESS table is served through TCRdb, limited to in-frame sequences with V and J called. Missing clones are a known gap in these copies; in checked studies unresolved V genes cover under half, and the rest lacks a known reason. In this sample the table shows over 45,000 clones, around four fifths of which occur a single time. Approximately 7.4% of the sample comes from the top ten. The sample's time point label is to be understood as: week 5, during vaccination. A 20-mer mutant IDH1 peptide at 300 micrograms in Montanide made up each vaccine dose, which was injected subcutaneously together with topical imiquimod. These receptors' targets are unknown.

Source: PBMCs, taken from a glioma patient whose treatment included an IDH1 peptide vaccine. Every receptor here comes from a woman aged 50 to 60 with glioma.

The rearrangement uses TRBV5-8 and TRBJ1-4; D is possibly TRBD1 (5 bases). Trimming took 6 bases from V and 3 from J, leaving 15 bases between them. Germline-derived CDR1 and CDR2 are SGHTS and YDEGEE. This CDR3 contains 15 residues. This CDR3 is CASTQWGTANEKLFF. In nucleotides, the CDR3 is TGTGCCAGCACCCAATGGGGGACCGCTAATGAAAAACTGTTTTTT.

J is TRBJ1-2 and V is TRBV30; TRBD1 is a possible D gene (5 bases). Germline CDR1 is GTSNPN and CDR2 is SVGIG (reference sequence). This CDR3 spans 14 amino acids. V dropped 0 bases and J dropped 0 bases, with 8 bases sitting between them. CDR3 amino acids: CAWSVGGTNYGYTF. The CDR3 DNA reads as TGTGCCTGGAGTGTGGGGGGGACTAACTATGGCTACACCTTC.

The chain couples TRBV18 to TRBJ1-5; D gene unclear. CDR3 length: 13 amino acids. With 3 bases removed from V and 5 bases from J, the gap between germline ends came to 8 bases. Germline V gene lookup returns CDR1 KGHSH and CDR2 LQKENI. The CDR3 loop is CASSPGNDQPQHF. In DNA, the CDR3 is TGTGCCAGCTCACCGGGAAACGATCAGCCCCAGCATTTT.

This chain connects TRBV7-9 to TRBJ2-5; 10 positions match TRBD1. Germline CDR1 is SEHNR and CDR2 is FQNEAQ (reference sequence). The length of the CDR3 is 16 residues. Germline trimming cut 4 bases from V and 2 bases from J; bases unmatched to any gene: 7. In DNA, the CDR3 is TGTGCCAGCAGCTCATCCGGGACAGGGGAGCAAGAGACCCAGTACTTC. It translates to CASSSSGTGEQETQYF.

This clone is classed as medium-sized. The chain links TRBV2 to TRBJ2-2; perhaps TRBD1 as D (5 bases). The CDR3 runs to 14 residues. Looked up from germline, CDR1 is SNHLY and CDR2 is FYNNEI. The ends were cut back, 6 bases at V and 3 bases at J, with 11 bases in the middle. The CDR3 region has the DNA TGTGCCAGCAGGGCGACAGTTTACACCGGGGAGCTGTTTTTT. Its translation: CASRATVYTGELFF.

This clone was counted a few times. The chain uses TRBV29-1 and TRBJ2-1; D is perhaps TRBD1 (6 bases). The CDR3 length is 11 residues. Germline V gives CDR1 SQVTM, CDR2 ANQGSEA. With 4 bases removed from V and 6 bases from J, the gap between germline ends came to 7 bases. The CDR3 DNA follows: TGCAGCGTTGGGACAGCCAATGAGCAGTTCTTC. It yields the protein CSVGTANEQFF.

This clone has just a few counts. V is TRBV28 and J is TRBJ1-1; D is possibly TRBD1 (5 bases). This CDR3 has 14 amino acids. Germline V CDR1 and CDR2: MDHEN, SYDVKM. Trimming shortened V by 8 bases and J by 0 bases, and 13 bases separated the two germline ends. The CDR3 coding sequence is TGTGCCAGCTTTGGGCCAGGGATGAACACTGAAGCTTTCTTT. Translation: CASFGPGMNTEAFF.

This chain uses TRBV30 with TRBJ1-1, with 8 bases lining up with TRBD1. The CDR3 sequence is 12 residues long. After removal of 8 bases from V and 1 base from J, the junction contained 3 bases not matched to a gene. The germline gives CDR1 GTSNPN, CDR2 SVGIG (reference sequence). In nucleotides, the CDR3 is TGTGCCCCCGGACAGGGGAACACTGAAGCTTTCTTT. Its protein product is CAPGQGNTEAFF.

The chain recombines TRBV19 with TRBJ1-4; TRBD1 agrees at 8 bases. V trimming: 8 bases; J trimming: 4 bases; junction bases outside the gene matches: 9. The germline gives CDR1 LNHDA, CDR2 SQIVND (reference sequence). The CDR3 length is 15 residues. The CDR3 bases are TGTGCCAGTGGCTCCCAGGGGGCGTTTAATGAAAAACTGTTTTTT. This codes for CASGSQGAFNEKLFF.

The V call is TRBV14, the J call TRBJ1-1; D is unclear. Germline V lookup: CDR1 SGHDN, CDR2 FVKESK. CDR3 length equals 14 residues. The ends were cut back, 5 bases at V and 1 base at J, with 11 bases in the middle. The CDR3 protein is CASSFYGRNTEAFF. In nucleotides, the CDR3 is TGTGCCAGCAGCTTTTATGGTAGGAACACTGAAGCTTTCTTT.

The chain links TRBV30 to TRBJ2-1, with TRBD1 matching 9 bases. With 0 bases clipped from V and 9 bases from J, the junction kept 6 bases outside the gene matches. Germline assignment: CDR1 GTSNPN and CDR2 SVGIG (reference sequence). The CDR3 consists of 14 residues. CDR3 in amino acids: CAWSVTGGLSEQFF. CDR3 nucleotides: TGTGCCTGGAGTGTCACAGGGGGCTTGAGTGAGCAGTTCTTC.

The J gene is TRBJ1-2, the V gene TRBV25-1; D is unresolved. The germline CDR1 and CDR2 sequences are MGHDK and SYGVNS. V shed 5 bases and J shed 8 bases, with 15 bases lying between them. The CDR3 consists of 13 residues. CDR3 nucleotide sequence: TGTGCCAGCAGTTCCGTCGGTGGTATCGGCTACACCTTC. Its protein product is CASSSVGGIGYTF.

The chain combines TRBV5-1 with TRBJ2-7; 7 bases match TRBD2. The CDR3 has 14 residues. V lost 7 bases and J lost 5; bases outside the gene matches: 12. Germline CDR1 and CDR2: SGHRS and YFSETQ. For the CDR3, the DNA is TGCGCCAGCCGGGGAAAATGGGGGGGTAACGAGCAGTACTTC. Its protein is CASRGKWGGNEQYF.

This chain connects TRBV25-1 to TRBJ1-3; maybe TRBD1 (6 bases). CDR1 and CDR2 from the germline V gene are MGHDK and SYGVNS. Trimming cost V 4 bases and J 0 bases, with 13 bases left between them. This CDR3 is built from 16 residues. The CDR3 here is CASSGRAGASGNTIYF. The CDR3 nucleotides read TGTGCCAGCAGTGGTAGGGCGGGGGCCTCTGGAAACACCATATATTTT.

This clone appeared once. This chain links TRBV6-6 with TRBJ1-4; D is uncertain. The V gene's germline CDR1 is MNHNY and CDR2 SVGAGI (reference sequence). Deletions cut 2 bases from V and 3 bases from J, with 10 bases between. The CDR3 loop spans 15 amino acids. The CDR3 loop reads CASSYLVGPNEKLFF. For the CDR3, the DNA is TGTGCCAGCAGTTACCTTGTAGGGCCTAATGAAAAACTGTTTTTT.

The chain recombines TRBV2 with TRBJ1-6; no firm D call. Trimming cost V 5 bases and J 9 bases, with 14 bases left between them. The CDR3 spans 14 residues. Germline V gene sequence: CDR1 SNHLY, CDR2 FYNNEI. The CDR3 bases are TGTGCCAGCAGTAATCTAAAAGGAAGTTCACCCCTCCACTTT. Residues: CASSNLKGSSPLHF.

The rearrangement uses TRBV5-1 and TRBJ2-5; D not certain. The CDR3 totals 13 residues. V was cut by 1 base and J by 4 bases, with 8 bases left in between. Germline V gives CDR1 SGHRS, CDR2 YFSETQ. The DNA of the CDR3 is TGCGCCAGCAGCTTGTGGGATAGAGAGACCCAGTACTTC. Its protein product is CASSLWDRETQYF.

This clone was counted only a few times. V usage is TRBV30 and J usage is TRBJ1-1, with D maybe TRBD1 (5 bases). The CDR3 runs to 13 residues. The germline V gene has CDR1 GTSNPN and CDR2 SVGIG (reference sequence). V was clipped by 4 bases and J by 6 bases, with 15 bases between them. The DNA for the CDR3 is TGTGCCTGGAAGGCAGGGCGGAGCGCTGAAGCTTTCTTT. Its translation is CAWKAGRSAEAFF.

V usage is TRBV6-5 and J usage is TRBJ2-7; D is uncertain. V was trimmed by 5 bases and J by 5 bases, leaving 7 bases between them. The V gene's germline CDR1 is MNHEY and CDR2 SVGAGI. This CDR3 contains 11 residues. The CDR3 sequence: CASSLSDEQYF. CDR3 DNA sequence: TGTGCCAGCAGTCTAAGTGACGAGCAGTACTTC.

The genes are TRBV9 and TRBJ1-3, with D perhaps matching TRBD1 (5 bases). Per germline, CDR1 SGDLS and CDR2 YYNGEE. The CDR3 totals 16 residues. The V end was cut by 0 bases, the J end by 2 bases, with 12 bases between. CDR3 in DNA: TGTGCCAGCAGCGTAGGGAAAGGGACTCCTGGAAACACCATATATTTT. It codes for CASSVGKGTPGNTIYF.

As regards this clone: A read error may account for a junction end that differs from germline. The chain recombines TRBV7-7 with TRBJ2-5; TRBD1 is a possible D gene (5 bases). The CDR3 runs to 17 residues. Germline V gene data show CDR1 as SSHAT and CDR2 as FNYEAQ (reference sequence). The CDR3 protein is CASSLGQGLEVQETQYF. CDR3 DNA: TGTGCTAGCAGCTTAGGGCAGGGCCTGGAAGTGCAAGAGACCCAGTACTTC.

This clone has more than one count but fewer than ten. V is TRBV6-5 and J is TRBJ2-1; 7 bases map to TRBD1. From germline, CDR1 is MNHEY and CDR2 SVGAGI. V lost 7 bases and J lost 6; bases outside the gene matches: 6. This CDR3 is built from 13 residues. CDR3 sequence: CASTLRDSNEQFF. CDR3 sequence (DNA): TGTGCCAGCACCTTACGGGACAGCAATGAGCAGTTCTTC.

V usage is TRBV10-3 and J usage is TRBJ2-1, with D tentatively TRBD1 (6 bases). The CDR3 extends over 13 amino acids. Germline CDR1 and CDR2: ENHRY and SYGVKD. V lost 5 bases to trimming and J lost 7 bases, with 12 bases between them. CDR3 in amino acids: CAISRGDKNEQFF. The CDR3 DNA reads TGTGCCATCAGTAGAGGGGACAAAAATGAGCAGTTCTTC.

This clone occurred once. The chain combines TRBV5-6 with TRBJ2-7; D call uncertain. V shed 1 base and J shed 3 bases, with 5 bases lying between them. Germline V gene lookup returns CDR1 SGHDT and CDR2 YYEEEE. The CDR3 runs 12 residues. The CDR3 sequence is CASSLTLYEQYF. In nucleotides, the CDR3 is TGTGCCAGCAGCTTGACTCTCTACGAGCAGTACTTC. The complete variable domain, with remaining parts taken from reference TRBV5-6 and TRBJ2-7, reads DAGVTQSPTHLIKTRGQQVTLRCSPKSGHDTVSWYQQALGQGPQFIFQYYEEEERQRGNFPDRFSGHQFPNYSSELNVNALLLGDSALYLCASSLTLYEQYFGPGTRLTVT.

This chain connects TRBV4-2 to TRBJ2-3; 7 bases fit TRBD1. The CDR3 is made up of 16 amino acids. CDR1 is LGHNA and CDR2 is YNFKEQ in the germline V gene. Germline trimming cut 0 bases from V and 0 bases from J; bases unmatched to any gene: 3. Here the CDR3 reads CASSQEQGYSTDTQYF. The CDR3 DNA is TGTGCCAGCAGCCAAGAACAGGGGTATAGCACAGATACGCAGTATTTT.

The chain links TRBV10-3 to TRBJ1-6; D is uncertain. This CDR3 spans 13 amino acids. V lost 7 bases to trimming and J lost 5 bases, with 9 bases between them. CDR1 and CDR2 (germline): ENHRY, SYGVKD. The CDR3 sequence is CAIKATNNSPLHF. The CDR3, as DNA: TGTGCCATCAAAGCAACCAATAATTCACCCCTCCACTTT.